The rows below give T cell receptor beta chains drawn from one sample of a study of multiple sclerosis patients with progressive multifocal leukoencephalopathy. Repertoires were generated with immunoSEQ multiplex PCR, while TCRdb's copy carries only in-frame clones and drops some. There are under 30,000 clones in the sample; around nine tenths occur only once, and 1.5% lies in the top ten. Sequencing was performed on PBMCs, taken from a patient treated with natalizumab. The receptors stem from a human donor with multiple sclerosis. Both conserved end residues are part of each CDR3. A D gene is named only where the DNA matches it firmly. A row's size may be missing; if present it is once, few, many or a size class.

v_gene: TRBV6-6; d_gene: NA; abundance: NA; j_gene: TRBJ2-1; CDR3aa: CASSYGLEHNEQFF; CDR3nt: TGTGCCAGCAGTTACGGGCTAGAACACAATGAGCAGTTCTTC
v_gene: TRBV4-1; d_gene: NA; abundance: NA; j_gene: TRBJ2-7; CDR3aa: CASSQVATLSYEQYF; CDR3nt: TGCGCCAGCAGCCAAGTGGCCACCCTATCCTACGAGCAGTACTTC
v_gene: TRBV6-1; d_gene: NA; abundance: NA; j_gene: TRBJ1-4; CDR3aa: CASSEGSVAPVEKLFF; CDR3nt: TGTGCCAGCAGTGAGGGGTCAGTGGCGCCCGTCGAAAAACTGTTTTTT
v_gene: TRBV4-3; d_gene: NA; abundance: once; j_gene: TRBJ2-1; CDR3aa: CASSQDRSYNEQFF; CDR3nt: TGCGCCAGCAGCCAAGACCGGTCCTACAATGAGCAGTTCTTC
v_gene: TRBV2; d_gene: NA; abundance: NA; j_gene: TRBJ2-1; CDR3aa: CASSGVRSSYNEQFF; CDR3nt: TGTGCCAGCAGTGGGGTCCGAAGCTCCTACAATGAGCAGTTCTTC
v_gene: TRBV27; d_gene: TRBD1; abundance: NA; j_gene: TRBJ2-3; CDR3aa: CASSLHGQGDKTDTQYF; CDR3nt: TGTGCCAGCAGTTTACATGGACAGGGCGATAAGACAGATACGCAGTATTTT
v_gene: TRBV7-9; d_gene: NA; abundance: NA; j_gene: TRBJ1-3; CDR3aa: CASSLSGNTIYF; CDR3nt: TGTGCCAGCAGCTTATCTGGAAACACCATATATTTT
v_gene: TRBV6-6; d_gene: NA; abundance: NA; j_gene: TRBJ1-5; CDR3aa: CASSYSSLDQPQHF; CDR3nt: TGTGCCAGCAGTTACAGTTCTCTCGATCAGCCCCAGCATTTT
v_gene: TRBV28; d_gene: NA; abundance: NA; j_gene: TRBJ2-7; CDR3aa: CASSLYIRGSYEQYF; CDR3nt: TGTGCCAGCAGTTTGTATATCAGGGGCTCCTACGAGCAGTACTTC
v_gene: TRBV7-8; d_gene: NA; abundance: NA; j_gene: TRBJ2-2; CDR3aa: CASSWRGGINTGELFF; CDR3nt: TGTGCCAGCAGCTGGCGTGGAGGGATTAACACCGGGGAGCTGTTTTTT
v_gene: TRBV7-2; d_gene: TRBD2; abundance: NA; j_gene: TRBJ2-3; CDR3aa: CASSFRAGRTDTQYF; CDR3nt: TGTGCCAGCAGCTTCCGAGCGGGACGCACAGATACGCAGTATTTT
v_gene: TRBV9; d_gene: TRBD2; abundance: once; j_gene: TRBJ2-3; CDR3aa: CASRPSGVFASSTDTQYF; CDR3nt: TGTGCCAGCAGACCTAGCGGGGTTTTTGCCTCTAGCACAGATACGCAGTATTTT
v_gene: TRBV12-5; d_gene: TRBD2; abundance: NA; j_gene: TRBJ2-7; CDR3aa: CASGLVTGGPYEQYF; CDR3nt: TGTGCTAGTGGTTTGGTAACGGGAGGGCCTTACGAGCAGTACTTC
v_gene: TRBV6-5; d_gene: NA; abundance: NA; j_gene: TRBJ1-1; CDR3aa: CASSSRAGLKNTEAFF; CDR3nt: TGTGCCAGCAGTTCCCGGGCAGGCCTAAAGAACACTGAAGCTTTCTTT
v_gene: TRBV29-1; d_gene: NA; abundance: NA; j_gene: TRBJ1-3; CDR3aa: CSVRGGSSGNTIYF; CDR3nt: TGCAGCGTTCGGGGCGGGAGCTCTGGAAACACCATATATTTT
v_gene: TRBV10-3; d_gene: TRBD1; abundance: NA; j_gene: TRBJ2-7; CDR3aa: CAISEWGDRSYEQYF; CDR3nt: TGTGCCATCAGTGAGTGGGGGGACAGGTCCTACGAGCAGTACTTC
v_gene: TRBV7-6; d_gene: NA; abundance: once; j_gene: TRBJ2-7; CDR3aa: CASSDDIYEQYF; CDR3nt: TGTGCCAGCAGCGATGACATCTACGAGCAGTACTTC
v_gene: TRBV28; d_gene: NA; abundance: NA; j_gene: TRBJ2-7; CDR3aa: CASRRGGFSYEQYF; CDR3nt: TGTGCCAGCCGACGTGGGGGTTTTTCCTACGAGCAGTACTTC
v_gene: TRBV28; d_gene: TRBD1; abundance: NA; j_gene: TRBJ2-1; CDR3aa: CANSPGQGIDEQFF; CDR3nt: TGTGCCAACTCCCCCGGACAGGGCATCGATGAGCAGTTCTTC
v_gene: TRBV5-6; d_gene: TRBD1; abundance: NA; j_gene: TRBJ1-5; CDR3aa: CASSKGQRSQPQHF; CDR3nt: TGTGCCAGCAGCAAGGGACAGAGGAGTCAGCCCCAGCATTTT
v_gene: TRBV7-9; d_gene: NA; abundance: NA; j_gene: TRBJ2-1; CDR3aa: CASSVQNEQFF; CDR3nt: TGTGCCAGCAGCGTGCAGAATGAGCAGTTCTTC
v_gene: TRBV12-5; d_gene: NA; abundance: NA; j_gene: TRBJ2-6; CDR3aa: CASGLRGVSGANVLTF; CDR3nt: TGTGCTAGTGGTTTGAGGGGGGTCTCTGGGGCCAACGTCCTGACTTTC
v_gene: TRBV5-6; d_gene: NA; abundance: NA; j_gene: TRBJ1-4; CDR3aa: CASSWRGYNEKLFF; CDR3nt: TGTGCCAGCAGCTGGCGGGGTTATAATGAAAAACTGTTTTTT
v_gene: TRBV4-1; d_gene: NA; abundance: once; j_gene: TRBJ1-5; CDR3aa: CASSQGPLGQNNQPQHF; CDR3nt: TGCGCCAGCAGCCAAGGCCCCCTTGGACAGAATAATCAGCCCCAGCATTTT
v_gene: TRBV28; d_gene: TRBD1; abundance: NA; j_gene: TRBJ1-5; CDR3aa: CASSIRDRENQPQHF; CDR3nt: TGTGCCAGCAGTATCCGGGACAGGGAAAATCAGCCCCAGCATTTT
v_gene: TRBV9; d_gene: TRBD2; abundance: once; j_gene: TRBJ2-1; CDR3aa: CASSGKPGLAGASYNEQFF; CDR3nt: TGTGCCAGCAGCGGAAAACCGGGACTAGCGGGAGCATCCTACAATGAGCAGTTCTTC
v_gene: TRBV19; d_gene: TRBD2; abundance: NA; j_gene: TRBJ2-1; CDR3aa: CASSGGRLAGGPHNEQFF; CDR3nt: TGTGCCAGTAGTGGGGGTCGACTAGCGGGAGGGCCTCACAATGAGCAGTTCTTC
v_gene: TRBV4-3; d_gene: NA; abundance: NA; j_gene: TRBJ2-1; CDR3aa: CASSQGRTPSYNEQFF; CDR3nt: TGCGCCAGCAGCCAAGGTCGGACACCCTCCTACAATGAGCAGTTCTTC
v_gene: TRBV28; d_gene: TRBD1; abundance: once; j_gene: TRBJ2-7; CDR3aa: CASRISLGQGREQYF; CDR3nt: TGTGCCAGCAGAATCTCCCTTGGACAGGGGCGCGAGCAGTACTTC
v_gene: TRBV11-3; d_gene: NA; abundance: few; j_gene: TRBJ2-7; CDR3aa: CASSPLRNGHEQYF; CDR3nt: TGTGCCAGCAGCCCCCTACGGAACGGCCACGAGCAGTACTTC
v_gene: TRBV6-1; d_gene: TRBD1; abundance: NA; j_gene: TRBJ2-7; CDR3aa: CASTRDRDEQYF; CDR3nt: TGTGCCAGCACCCGGGACAGGGACGAGCAGTACTTC
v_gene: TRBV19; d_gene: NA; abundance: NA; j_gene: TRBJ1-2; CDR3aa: CASSILGQDANYGYTF; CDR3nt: TGTGCCAGTAGTATATTGGGGCAGGATGCTAACTATGGCTACACCTTC
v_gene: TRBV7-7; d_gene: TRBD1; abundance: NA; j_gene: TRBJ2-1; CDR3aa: CASSFDRANEQFF; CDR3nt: TGTGCCAGCAGCTTCGACAGGGCTAATGAGCAGTTCTTC
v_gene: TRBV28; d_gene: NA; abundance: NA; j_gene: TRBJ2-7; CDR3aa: CASSRRAYEQYF; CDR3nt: TGTGCCAGCAGTCGCCGGGCCTACGAGCAGTACTTC
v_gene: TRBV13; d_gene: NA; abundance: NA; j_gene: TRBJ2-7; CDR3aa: CASSPPTVTYGQYF; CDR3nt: TGTGCCAGCAGCCCTCCGACAGTTACCTACGGGCAGTACTTC
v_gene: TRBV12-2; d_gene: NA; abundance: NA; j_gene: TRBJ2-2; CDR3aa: CASRLKGDGELFF; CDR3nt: TGTGCAAGTCGCTTAAAGGGCGACGGGGAGCTGTTTTTT
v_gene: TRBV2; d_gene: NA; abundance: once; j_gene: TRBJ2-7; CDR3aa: CASNYGPSYEQYF; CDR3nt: TGTGCCAGCAACTACGGCCCTTCCTACGAGCAGTACTTC
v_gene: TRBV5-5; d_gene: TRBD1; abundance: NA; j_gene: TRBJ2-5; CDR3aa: CASSRWDRENEEQYF; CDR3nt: TGTGCCAGCAGCCGCTGGGACAGGGAGAATGAGGAGCAGTACTTC
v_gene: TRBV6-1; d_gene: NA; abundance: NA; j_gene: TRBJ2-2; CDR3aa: CAGQWVTGELFF; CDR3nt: TGTGCCGGCCAGTGGGTCACCGGGGAGCTGTTTTTT
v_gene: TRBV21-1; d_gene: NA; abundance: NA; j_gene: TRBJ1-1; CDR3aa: CASSARHQTDTEAFF; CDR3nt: TGTGCCAGCAGCGCCCGACACCAAACGGACACTGAAGCTTTCTTT
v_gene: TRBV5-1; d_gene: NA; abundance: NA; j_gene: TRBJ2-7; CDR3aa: CASSSGLEAGSYEQYF; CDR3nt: TGCGCCAGCAGCTCCGGGTTAGAGGCGGGGTCCTACGAGCAGTACTTC
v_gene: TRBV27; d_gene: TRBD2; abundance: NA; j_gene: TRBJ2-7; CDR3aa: CASSLGSGRYEQYF; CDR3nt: TGTGCCAGCAGTTTGGGAAGCGGGAGGTACGAGCAGTACTTC
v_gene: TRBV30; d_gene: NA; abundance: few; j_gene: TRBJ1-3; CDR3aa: CAWSVRGAGGNTIYF; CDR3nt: TGTGCCTGGAGTGTAAGGGGGGCCGGGGGAAACACCATATATTTT
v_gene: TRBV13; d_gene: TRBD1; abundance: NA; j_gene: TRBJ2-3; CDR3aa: CASSFGQETDTQYF; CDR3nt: TGTGCCAGCAGCTTCGGACAGGAGACAGATACGCAGTATTTT
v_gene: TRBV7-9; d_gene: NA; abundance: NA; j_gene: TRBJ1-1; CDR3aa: CASSLGKANTEAFF; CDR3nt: TGTGCCAGCAGCTTAGGGAAGGCCAACACTGAAGCTTTCTTT
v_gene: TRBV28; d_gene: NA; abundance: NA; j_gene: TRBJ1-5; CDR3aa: CASRGDGNQPQHF; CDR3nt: TGTGCCAGCAGGGGGGATGGCAATCAGCCCCAGCATTTT
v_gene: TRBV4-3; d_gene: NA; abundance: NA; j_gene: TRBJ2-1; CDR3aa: CASSQDRVQFF; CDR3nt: TGCGCCAGCAGCCAAGATAGGGTCCAGTTCTTC
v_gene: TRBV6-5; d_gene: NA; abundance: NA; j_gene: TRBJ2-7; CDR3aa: CASSRIGRDEQYF; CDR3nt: TGTGCCAGCAGTCGAATAGGACGGGACGAGCAGTACTTC
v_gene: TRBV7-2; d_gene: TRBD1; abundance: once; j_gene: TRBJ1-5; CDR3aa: CASSAGDSGGQPQHF; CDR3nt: TGTGCCAGCAGCGCCGGGGACAGCGGAGGCCAGCCCCAGCATTTT
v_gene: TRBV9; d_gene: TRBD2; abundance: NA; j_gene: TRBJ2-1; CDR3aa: CASSGLWTSGFNEQFF; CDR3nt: TGTGCCAGCAGCGGCCTCTGGACTAGCGGATTTAATGAGCAGTTCTTC
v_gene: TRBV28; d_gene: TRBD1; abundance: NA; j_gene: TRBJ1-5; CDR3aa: CASSSSGTGLEPQHF; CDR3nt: TGTGCCAGCAGTTCCTCCGGGACAGGGCTTGAGCCCCAGCATTTT
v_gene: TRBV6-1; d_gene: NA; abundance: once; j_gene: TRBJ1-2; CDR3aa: CASSGFMSTDQRFNYGYTF; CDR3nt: TGTGCCAGCAGTGGGTTTATGTCGACGGACCAACGGTTTAACTATGGCTACACCTTC
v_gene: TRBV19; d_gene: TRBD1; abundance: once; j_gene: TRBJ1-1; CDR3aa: CASRADRAPNTEAFF; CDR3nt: TGTGCCAGTAGAGCCGACAGGGCTCCGAACACTGAAGCTTTCTTT
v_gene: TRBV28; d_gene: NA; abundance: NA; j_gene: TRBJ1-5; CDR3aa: CASRWTETQPQHF; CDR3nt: TGTGCCAGCAGGTGGACAGAGACTCAGCCCCAGCATTTT
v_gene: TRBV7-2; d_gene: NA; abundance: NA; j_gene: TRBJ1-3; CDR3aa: CATKEDSNSGNTIYF; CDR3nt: TGTGCCACCAAAGAGGACAGCAACTCTGGAAACACCATATATTTT